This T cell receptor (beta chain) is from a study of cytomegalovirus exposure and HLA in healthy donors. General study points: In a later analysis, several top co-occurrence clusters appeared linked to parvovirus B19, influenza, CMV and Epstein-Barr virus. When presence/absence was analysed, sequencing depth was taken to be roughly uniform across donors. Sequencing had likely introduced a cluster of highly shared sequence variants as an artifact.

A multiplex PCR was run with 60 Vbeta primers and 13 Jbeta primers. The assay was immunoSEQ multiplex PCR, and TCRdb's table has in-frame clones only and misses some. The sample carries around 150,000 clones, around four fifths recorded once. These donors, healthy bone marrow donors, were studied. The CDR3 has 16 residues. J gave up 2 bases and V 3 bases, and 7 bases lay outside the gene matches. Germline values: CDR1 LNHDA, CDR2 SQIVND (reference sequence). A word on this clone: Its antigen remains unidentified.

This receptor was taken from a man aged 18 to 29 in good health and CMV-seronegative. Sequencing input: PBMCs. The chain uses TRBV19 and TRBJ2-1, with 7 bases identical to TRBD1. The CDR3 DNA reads TGTGCCAGTAGTATTTGGGACAGCCTGACCTACAATGAGCAGTTCTTC. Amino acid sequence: CASSIWDSLTYNEQFF.